Shown below are 30 T cell receptor beta chains from a single sample sequenced in a study of neurological immune-mediated disorders. Via MiXCR, TCRdb re-called the 5' RACE reads, giving one row per CDR3 protein. The data show approximately 74,000 distinct CDR3 sequences, with 5.2% seen just once and about 8% held by the top ten. Sequenced sample: PBMCs. The receptors originated from a man younger than 35 with multiple sclerosis.

The chain has TRBV7-3 and TRBJ2-3, with a possible D match to TRBD2 (5 bases). From germline, CDR1 is SGHTA and CDR2 FQGTGA. The CDR3 loop spans 14 amino acids. V was cut by 1 base and J by 6 bases, with 11 bases left in between. The CDR3 DNA sequence: TGTGCCAGCAGCTTAATCCTGGAGCGGGATACGCAGTATTTT. Translated, it gives CASSLILERDTQYF.

This clonotype was observed at least ten times. The V gene is TRBV7-3, the J gene TRBJ2-1; no definite D call. Looked up from germline, CDR1 is SGHTA and CDR2 is FQGTGA. Trimming stripped 0 bases from V and 8 bases from J, with 11 bases between. The CDR3 extends over 14 amino acids. CDR3: CASSLTVPWDEQFF. CDR3 in DNA: TGTGCCAGCAGCTTAACCGTCCCCTGGGATGAGCAGTTCTTC.

This clonotype was detected a few times. This chain joins TRBV5-1 and TRBJ1-5; D perhaps matches TRBD1 (5 bases). Germline-derived CDR1 and CDR2 are SGHRS and YFSETQ. CDR3 length: 13 residues. V lost 5 bases to trimming and J lost 6 bases, with 12 bases between them. CDR3 in amino acids: CASRAGESQPQHF. The CDR3 DNA reads TGCGCCAGCAGAGCGGGGGAGAGTCAGCCCCAGCATTTT.

In this sample, this clonotype turned up many times. A much larger clone is a single base away; this may be a read error. The V gene is TRBV7-2, the J gene TRBJ2-3; D not certain. Germline CDR1 reads SGHTA; CDR2 reads FQGNSA. The length of the CDR3 is 14 residues. The V gene lost 1 base and the J gene lost 5 bases, with 10 bases spanning the gap. For the CDR3, the DNA is TGTGCCAGCAGCTTAGTCATCTACGGAGATACGCAGTATTTT. As protein: CASSLVIYGDTQYF. Variable domain in full (rest from reference TRBV7-2 and TRBJ2-3): GAGVSQSPSNKVTEKGKDVELRCDPISGHTALYWYRQSLGQGLEFLIYFQGNSAPDKSGLPSDRFSAERTGGSVSTLTIQRTQQEDSAVYLCASSLVIYGDTQYFGPGTRLTVL.

In this sample, this clonotype turned up many times. In DNA, the CDR3 is TGTGCCAGCAGCTTAGTTGTGAGCTCCTACGAGCAGTACTTC. Its translation: CASSLVVSSYEQYF. The V gene is TRBV7-8, the J gene TRBJ2-7; D is uncertain. Germline lookup yields CDR1 SGHVS and CDR2 FQNEAQ. This CDR3 spans 14 amino acids. V was clipped by 1 base and J by 0 bases, with 7 bases between them.

This clonotype occurred many times. This chain connects TRBV20-1 to TRBJ1-5; 9 bases are shared with TRBD1. This CDR3 is 15 amino acids long. With V trimmed by 3 bases and J by 5 bases, 8 bases remained unmatched. Germline loops: CDR1 DFQATT, CDR2 SNEGSKA (reference sequence). The CDR3 region is CSASDRDRVHQPQHF. The DNA of the CDR3 is TGCAGTGCTAGTGACCGGGACAGGGTTCATCAGCCCCAGCATTTT.

Ten or more counts support this clonotype. The chain couples TRBV27 to TRBJ2-7, with a tentative D call TRBD2 (5 bases). Germline V gives CDR1 MNHEY, CDR2 SMNVEV (reference sequence). V was cut by 5 bases and J by 4 bases, with 15 bases left in between. The CDR3 length is 14 residues. The CDR3 DNA is TGTGCCAGCAGTACCACGAGGGCTTTTTACGAGCAGTACTTC. Translated: CASSTTRAFYEQYF.

At least ten counts were recorded for this clonotype. V gene TRBV5-1 combines with J gene TRBJ2-5; D is unclear. CDR1 SGHRS and CDR2 YFSETQ come from the germline V gene. The CDR3 sequence is 13 residues long. The V and J ends lost 1 base and 2 bases respectively, with 6 bases between them. The CDR3 DNA is TGCGCCAGCAGCTTGTTGGGACAAGAGACCCAGTACTTC. Translated, it gives CASSLLGQETQYF.

As for this clonotype: The junction departs from the called germline gene at one end, perhaps through a read error. The J gene is TRBJ1-5, the V gene TRBV20-1; the D gene is possibly TRBD1 (5 bases). CDR1 and CDR2 from the germline V gene are DFQATT and SNEGSKA (reference sequence). The CDR3 sequence is 16 residues long. Here the CDR3 reads CSVTPGIRISNQPQNF. CDR3 sequence (DNA): TGCAGTGTTACTCCAGGGATTCGGATCAGCAATCAGCCCCAGAATTTT.

This clonotype was detected only a few times. A much bigger clone sits one base away, suggesting this may be a read error. The genes are TRBV5-1 and TRBJ2-3; D gene ambiguous. CDR1 and CDR2 from the germline V gene are SGHRS and YFSETQ. CDR3 length equals 14 residues. V was shortened by 0 bases and J by 2 bases, with 7 bases between the two germline ends. The CDR3 loop reads CASSLDETTDTQYF. The CDR3 region has the DNA TGCGCCAGCAGCTTGGATGAGACCACAGATACGCAGTATTTT.

This clonotype has a count of ten or more. CDR3 nucleotides: TGTGCCAGCAGCGCCCGACAGGGAGGGGTTGAAAAACTGTTTTTT. Residues: CASSARQGGVEKLFF. V is TRBV7-2 and J is TRBJ1-4; TRBD1 matches 7 bases. Trimming took 5 bases from V and 7 from J; bases not matched to a gene: 10. In germline, CDR1 is SGHTA, CDR2 FQGNSA. CDR3 length: 15 residues.

This clonotype was seen a handful of times. A clone one base away is much larger, so this may be a read error. The V and J genes are TRBV5-1 and TRBJ1-6; weak D call: TRBD1 (6 bases). The CDR3 totals 13 residues. CDR1 SGHRS and CDR2 YFSETQ come from the germline V gene. Trimming took off 4 bases at V and 14 bases at J, with 16 bases between the two ends. For the CDR3, the DNA is TGCGCCAGCAGCCTCGGAAAGGGGGGATCCCTCCACTTT. Translated: CASSLGKGGSLHF.

This clonotype was seen at least ten times. V and J are TRBV18 and TRBJ2-1, with D perhaps matching TRBD1 (5 bases). Per the germline V gene, CDR1 is KGHSH and CDR2 is LQKENI. This CDR3 spans 13 amino acids. The V end was cut by 2 bases, the J end by 10 bases, with 12 bases between. DNA for the CDR3: TGTGCCAGCTCACCAGGTGGGGCCCTCGAGCAGTTCTTC. Amino acid sequence: CASSPGGALEQFF.

There are many counts of this clonotype. The chain uses TRBV6-2 or TRBV6-3 and TRBJ2-1; TRBD2 matches at 11 bases. CDR3 length: 16 amino acids. V lost 2 bases and J lost 3; bases outside the gene matches: 3. CDR1 and CDR2 from the germline V gene are MNHEY and SVGEGT. The CDR3 coding sequence is TGTGCCAGCAGTTACGATAGCGGGGGGGACTACAATGAGCAGTTCTTC. Its protein product is CASSYDSGGDYNEQFF.

This clonotype was recorded at least ten times. The chain employs TRBV3-1 and TRBJ2-1; 9 bases map to TRBD2. From germline, CDR1 is LGHDT and CDR2 YNNKEL (reference sequence). V shed 3 bases, J shed 3 bases, and the junction held 6 bases outside the gene matches. CDR3 length: 16 amino acids. The chain's CDR3 is CASSQMGGGVYNEQFF. The CDR3 nucleotides are TGTGCCAGCAGCCAGATGGGCGGGGGGGTCTACAATGAGCAGTTCTTC.

The sample holds a few counts of this clonotype. The chain has TRBV20-1 and TRBJ1-5; D is unclear. CDR3 length equals 13 residues. Trimming took 5 bases from V and 0 from J, leaving 8 bases between them. Germline V CDR1 and CDR2: DFQATT, SNEGSKA (reference sequence). CDR3 amino acids: CSAVDGSNQPQHF. In DNA form, the CDR3 reads TGCAGTGCTGTCGACGGTAGCAATCAGCCCCAGCATTTT.

The chain joins TRBV20-1 to TRBJ2-3; 7 positions agree with TRBD2. The junction had 11 bases not matched to a gene; V was cut back by 1 base and J by 4 bases. The CDR3 covers 16 residues. CDR1 is DFQATT, CDR2 SNEGSKA, per germline (reference sequence). The CDR3 region is CSARVVRREISDTQYF. The CDR3 nucleotides are TGCAGTGCTAGAGTTGTTCGGCGGGAGATATCAGATACGCAGTATTTT.

Note on this clonotype: A single base separates this from a much larger clone, so it may be a read error. No conserved phenylalanine or tryptophan is present at the end of the CDR3, so a read error is the likely explanation. The DNA is left out, because the CDR3 cannot be placed on it with certainty; the CDR3 is given as TCRdb lists it. The chain is built from TRBV7-9 and TRBJ2-1; the D call of TRBD2 is as the table states it, not checked on the DNA. Germline CDR1 SEHNR, CDR2 FQNEAQ (reference sequence). The CDR3 spans 12 residues, counting both ends. CDR3 sequence reads: CASSQLAGDSFY.

V usage is TRBV6-6 and J usage is TRBJ1-1; the D is unclear. V was cut by 5 bases and J by 5 bases, with 12 bases left in between. CDR1 and CDR2 (germline): MNHNY, SVGAGI (reference sequence). The CDR3 totals 13 residues. CDR3 sequence: CASSPYHGTEAFF. The CDR3 DNA reads TGTGCCAGCAGTCCCTATCACGGGACTGAAGCTTTCTTT.

This clonotype was found a few times. The chain combines TRBV11-2 with TRBJ2-3; no clear D. From germline, CDR1 is SGHAT and CDR2 FQNNGV. The V end lost 1 base, the J end lost 9 bases, and 8 bases lay between the germline ends. The CDR3 has 12 residues. Written as DNA, the CDR3 is TGTGCCAGCAGCTTAGTGGAGAGGACGCAGTATTTT. Its translation: CASSLVERTQYF. Supplemented by reference TRBV11-2 and TRBJ2-3, the full variable domain reads EAGVAQSPRYKIIEKRQSVAFWCNPISGHATLYWYQQILGQGPKLLIQFQNNGVVDDSQLPKDRFSAERLKGVDSTLKIQPAKLEDSAVYLCASSLVERTQYFGPGTRLTVL.

The chain carries TRBV27 and TRBJ1-2; 7 bases are shared with TRBD1. Germline lookup yields CDR1 MNHEY and CDR2 SMNVEV (reference sequence). The CDR3 sequence is 19 residues long. V was pared by 2 bases and J by 2 bases, with 17 bases of the junction left unmatched. The CDR3 nucleotides read TGTGCCAGCAGTTTAAACAAGGGGGCCGGGGGAAGGATAAACTATGGCTACACCTTC. Residues: CASSLNKGAGGRINYGYTF.

In this sample, this clonotype turned up many times. V usage is TRBV2 and J usage is TRBJ2-7; the match to TRBD2 covers 8 bases. The germline V gene encodes CDR1 SNHLY and CDR2 FYNNEI. This CDR3 has 15 residues. The J segment lost 1 base and the V segment lost 7 bases, leaving 9 bases of the junction unmatched. The CDR3 region is CASIRERGGSYEQYF. The DNA of the CDR3 is TGTGCCAGCATCCGTGAACGGGGGGGATCCTACGAGCAGTACTTC.

V gene TRBV5-6 combines with J gene TRBJ2-5; 8 bases are a match to TRBD1. Trimming took 3 bases from V and 5 from J; bases not matched to a gene: 9. Germline V gene lookup returns CDR1 SGHDT and CDR2 YYEEEE. CDR3 length: 15 residues. The CDR3 sequence is CASSSPRGLGETQYF. In DNA, the CDR3 is TGTGCCAGCAGCTCCCCCAGGGGGCTCGGTGAGACCCAGTACTTC.

This chain uses TRBV9 with TRBJ2-7; TRBD2 agrees at 11 bases. Germline loops: CDR1 SGDLS, CDR2 YYNGEE. The CDR3 consists of 13 residues. V lost 2 bases and J lost 5; bases outside the gene matches: 0. Here the CDR3 reads CASSVSGRDEQYF. In DNA form, the CDR3 reads TGTGCCAGCAGCGTTAGCGGGAGGGACGAGCAGTACTTC.

This clonotype has a count of ten or more. This chain uses TRBV7-9 with TRBJ2-7, with a possible D match to TRBD1 (5 bases). This CDR3 is 14 amino acids long. With 5 bases removed from V and 2 bases from J, the gap between germline ends came to 13 bases. Germline-derived CDR1 and CDR2 are SEHNR and FQNEAQ (reference sequence). CDR3 protein: CASSHGQNPYEQYF. DNA for the CDR3: TGTGCCAGCAGCCACGGACAAAATCCCTACGAGCAGTACTTC.

In its sample, this clonotype was seen many times. J is TRBJ2-3 and V is TRBV9; D gene ambiguous. The CDR3 has 13 residues. Looked up from germline, CDR1 is SGDLS and CDR2 is YYNGEE. V gave up 3 bases and J gave up 2 bases, with 7 bases separating them. The CDR3 protein is CASSALLTDTQYF. The CDR3 nucleotides read TGTGCCAGCAGCGCCCTACTCACAGATACGCAGTATTTT. Supplemented by reference TRBV9 and TRBJ2-3, the full variable domain reads DSGVTQTPKHLITATGQRVTLRCSPRSGDLSVYWYQQSLDQGLQFLIQYYNGEERAKGNILERFSAQQFPDLHSELNLSSLELGDSALYFCASSALLTDTQYFGPGTRLTVL.

This clonotype came up many times. This sequence joins TRBV20-1 and TRBJ1-1; D is unresolved. Trimming cost V 0 bases and J 4 bases, with 15 bases left between them. CDR3 length: 15 amino acids. Germline lookup yields CDR1 DFQATT and CDR2 SNEGSKA (reference sequence). CDR3 amino acids: CSARDRSGIFTEAFF. CDR3 nucleotides: TGCAGTGCTAGAGATCGGTCGGGGATTTTCACTGAAGCTTTCTTT.

This clonotype has a count of ten or more. This CDR3 is CASSFLGTEAFF. CDR3 DNA sequence: TGTGCCAGCAGCTTTCTAGGGACAGAAGCTTTCTTT. This sequence joins TRBV7-9 and TRBJ1-1; a possible D gene is TRBD1 (6 bases). CDR1 is SEHNR, CDR2 FQNEAQ, per germline (reference sequence). The CDR3 extends over 12 amino acids. Trimming took 3 bases from V and 8 from J, leaving 10 bases between them.

Many counts were recorded for this clonotype. The chain links TRBV4-1 to TRBJ1-5, with no clear D. This CDR3 is 14 amino acids long. V lost 5 bases to trimming and J lost 3 bases, with 11 bases between them. The germline gives CDR1 MGHRA, CDR2 YSYEKL. CDR3 DNA sequence: TGCGCCAGCAGCTCCACAGTCTACAATCAGCCCCAGCATTTT. Protein: CASSSTVYNQPQHF.

This clonotype was counted at least ten times. The chain couples TRBV20-1 to TRBJ2-3; 9 nucleotides agree with TRBD2. V trimming: 3 bases; J trimming: 0 bases; junction bases outside the gene matches: 4. The germline gives CDR1 DFQATT, CDR2 SNEGSKA (reference sequence). The CDR3 consists of 15 residues. The CDR3 DNA follows: TGCAGTGCTAGTCTAGCGGGGAGTAGCACAGATACGCAGTATTTT. Translated, it gives CSASLAGSSTDTQYF.